Listed below are T cell receptor beta chains from one sample, sequenced in a study of blood T cell repertoires in COVID-19. Only in-frame clones appear in the TCRdb table, and some are missing; sequencing was by immunoSEQ multiplex PCR. The data hold around 200,000 clones, with 86% observed a single time. The sample taken for sequencing was peripheral blood. The source of these receptors is a woman of 80 years or more in a cohort sampled during active or convalescent COVID-19. Each CDR3 is given with its conserved first and last residue. The D gene is left open where the match is weak. Clone size is given for some rows only: seen once, a few or many times, or a class if the clone is expanded.

D gene: NA; J gene: TRBJ2-5; clone size: NA; V gene: TRBV27; CDR3 protein: CASSLKGFRHKETQYF; CDR3 DNA: TGTGCCAGCAGTTTAAAGGGGTTCCGCCATAAAGAGACCCAGTACTTC
D gene: NA; J gene: TRBJ1-1; clone size: NA; V gene: TRBV7-2; CDR3 protein: CASSLLRVNEAFF; CDR3 DNA: TGTGCCAGCAGCTTACTACGTGTTAATGAAGCTTTCTTT
D gene: TRBD2; J gene: TRBJ2-1; clone size: NA; V gene: TRBV3-1/TRBV3-2; CDR3 protein: CASSQLAGGHKEQFF; CDR3 DNA: TGTGCCAGCAGCCAACTAGCGGGGGGGCATAAGGAGCAGTTCTTC
D gene: TRBD2; J gene: TRBJ2-7; clone size: NA; V gene: TRBV28; CDR3 protein: CASNPGGAPISYEQYF; CDR3 DNA: TGTGCCAGCAACCCGGGGGGGGCCCCTATCTCCTACGAGCAGTACTTC
D gene: NA; J gene: TRBJ1-1; clone size: NA; V gene: TRBV3-1/TRBV3-2; CDR3 protein: CASSPGDLTEAFF; CDR3 DNA: TGTGCCAGCAGCCCAGGGGACCTCACTGAAGCTTTCTTT
D gene: NA; J gene: TRBJ1-1; clone size: NA; V gene: TRBV27; CDR3 protein: CASSLSGGTEAFF; CDR3 DNA: TGTGCCAGCAGCTTATCGGGGGGTACTGAAGCTTTCTTT
D gene: TRBD1; J gene: TRBJ1-2; clone size: NA; V gene: TRBV6-6; CDR3 protein: CASSLGQGHYGYTF; CDR3 DNA: TGTGCCAGCAGTCTGGGACAGGGCCATTATGGCTACACCTTC
D gene: TRBD2; J gene: TRBJ2-3; clone size: NA; V gene: TRBV5-1; CDR3 protein: CASSSIPGLAGVAYLGTDTQYF; CDR3 DNA: TGCGCCAGCAGCTCCATACCGGGACTAGCGGGAGTAGCATATTTGGGCACAGATACGCAGTATTTT
D gene: NA; J gene: TRBJ1-3; clone size: NA; V gene: TRBV5-1; CDR3 protein: CASSRNTQLNTIYF; CDR3 DNA: TGCGCCAGCAGCCGAAACACACAATTAAACACCATATATTTT
D gene: TRBD2; J gene: TRBJ2-3; clone size: NA; V gene: TRBV24-1; CDR3 protein: CATTSGGNTDTQYF; CDR3 DNA: TGTGCCACCACTAGCGGGGGGAACACAGATACGCAGTATTTT
D gene: NA; J gene: TRBJ1-5; clone size: NA; V gene: TRBV21-1; CDR3 protein: CASARKYSNQPQHF; CDR3 DNA: TGTGCCAGCGCTAGGAAGTATAGCAATCAGCCCCAGCATTTT
D gene: TRBD2; J gene: TRBJ2-1; clone size: NA; V gene: TRBV3-1/TRBV3-2; CDR3 protein: CASSQALAGGGYNEQFF; CDR3 DNA: TGTGCCAGCAGCCAAGCACTAGCGGGAGGGGGGTACAATGAGCAGTTCTTC
D gene: NA; J gene: TRBJ2-3; clone size: NA; V gene: TRBV5-4; CDR3 protein: CASSLDLASTDTQYF; CDR3 DNA: TGTGCCAGCAGCTTGGACCTAGCATCCACAGATACGCAGTATTTT
D gene: NA; J gene: TRBJ1-1; clone size: NA; V gene: TRBV18; CDR3 protein: CASSPPGRPGEAFF; CDR3 DNA: TGTGCCAGCTCACCACCCGGGAGACCTGGTGAAGCTTTCTTT
D gene: NA; J gene: TRBJ2-5; clone size: NA; V gene: TRBV19; CDR3 protein: CASRTGNQETQYF; CDR3 DNA: TGTGCCAGTAGGACGGGGAACCAAGAGACCCAGTACTTC
D gene: NA; J gene: TRBJ2-5; clone size: once; V gene: TRBV5-4; CDR3 protein: CASSLSSTVSETQYF; CDR3 DNA: TGTGCCAGCAGCTTGTCCTCGACAGTCTCGGAGACCCAGTACTTC